The 2 T cell receptor beta chains presented below share a single source sample, sequenced in a study of blood T cell repertoires in COVID-19. Clones were read by immunoSEQ multiplex PCR, and TCRdb kept only the in-frame ones, dropping some. Of approximately 140,000 clones in the sample, about 74% were seen once. Sequencing was performed on peripheral blood. The receptors stem from a man aged 45 to 65 with acute or convalescent COVID-19.

V gene TRBV4-1 combines with J gene TRBJ1-2, with TRBD1 matching 10 bases. The CDR3 consists of 15 residues. Trimming took 2 bases from V and 7 from J; bases not matched to a gene: 7. Germline values: CDR1 MGHRA, CDR2 YSYEKL. CDR3 loop: CASSQTGTGAGGYTF. CDR3 nucleotide sequence: TGCGCCAGCAGCCAAACCGGGACAGGGGCAGGTGGCTACACCTTC.

The chain combines TRBV14 with TRBJ1-6; the D is unclear. V gave up 1 base and J gave up 7 bases, with 8 bases separating them. Germline lookup yields CDR1 SGHDN and CDR2 FVKESK. The CDR3 totals 14 residues. CDR3 amino acids: CASSQGHRNSPLHF. The CDR3 DNA reads as TGTGCCAGCAGCCAAGGACATCGGAATTCACCCCTCCACTTT.